This T cell receptor (beta chain) was captured in a study of T cells in Graves' hyperthyroidism and ophthalmopathy. RNA transcripts yielded amplified TCR beta CDR3 regions. TCR CDR3 regions were first amplified by RT-PCR with HTBI primers. TCRdb re-called the multiplex PCR reads with MiXCR, one entry per CDR3 protein. The data hold nearly 250,000 distinct CDR3 sequences, with approximately 25% observed a single time. This CDR3 is built from 19 residues. CDR1 is LNHNV and CDR2 is YYDKDF in the germline V gene (reference sequence). Losses at the gene ends were 1 base for V and 4 bases for J; bases not matched to a gene: 13.

The chain couples TRBV15 to TRBJ2-7, with 13 bases aligning to TRBD2. The origin of this receptor is a woman in her thirties or forties with Graves' ophthalmopathy. The sequenced material came from blood. The CDR3 nucleotides are TGTGCCACCAGCAGAGGCTGGACTAGCGGGAGAAGGTCATGGTACGAGCAGTACTTC. It translates to CATSRGWTSGRRSWYEQYF. Filled out from reference TRBV15 and TRBJ2-7, the complete variable domain reads DAMVIQNPRYQVTQFGKPVTLSCSQTLNHNVMYWYQQKSSQAPKLLFHYYDKDFNNEADTPDNFQSRRPNTSFCFLDIRSPGLGDTAMYLCATSRGWTSGRRSWYEQYFGPGTRLTVT.